The 23 T cell receptor beta chains reported below all come from one sample, sequenced in a study of OX40 agonist ivuxolimab in advanced cancers. The data were produced by immunoSEQ multiplex PCR, yet TCRdb's version contains in-frame clones alone and is incomplete. The sample gives some 8,000 clones, around 75% of which show up once; 17% is in the top ten. This specimen was CD4+ or CD8+ T cells sorted from blood, taken in a trial of the OX40 agonist ivuxolimab. Receptor source: an adult with an advanced solid tumor such as melanoma, head and neck, liver or kidney cancer.

V is TRBV11-2 and J is TRBJ1-3; 7 bases match TRBD1. The CDR3 covers 16 residues. V dropped 1 base and J dropped 2; count of bases not matched to a gene: 5. Germline assignment: CDR1 SGHAT and CDR2 FQNNGV. The DNA for the CDR3 is TGTGCCAGCAGCTTAGTAGGGGGCGCAACTGGAAACACCATATATTTT. Its translation is CASSLVGGATGNTIYF.

This sequence joins TRBV10-1 and TRBJ1-1, with unresolved D. The germline CDR1 and CDR2 sequences are WNHNN and SYGVQD (reference sequence). The CDR3 has 12 residues. V shed 5 bases and J shed 1 base, with 5 bases lying between them. The CDR3 spells CASSKRNTEAFF. Here the CDR3 DNA reads TGCGCCAGCAGTAAAAGGAACACTGAAGCTTTCTTT.

The rearrangement links TRBV10-1 to TRBJ1-1, with D uncertain. The CDR3 contains 14 residues. V was cut by 0 bases and J by 1 base, with 6 bases left in between. Looked up from germline, CDR1 is WNHNN and CDR2 is SYGVQD (reference sequence). This CDR3 is CASSESMGNTEAFF. The CDR3 DNA sequence: TGCGCCAGCAGTGAGTCGATGGGGAACACTGAAGCTTTCTTT.

V is TRBV7-8 and J is TRBJ2-7; TRBD1 is a possible D gene (8 bases). Deletions cut 5 bases from V and 3 bases from J, with 17 bases between. Germline V gene data show CDR1 as SGHVS and CDR2 as FQNEAQ. The CDR3 is 15 amino acids. CDR3 protein: CASSPQGGSSYEQYF. The CDR3 nucleotides read TGTGCCAGCAGCCCACAGGGGGGGTCCAGCTACGAGCAGTACTTC.

This clone is judged medium-sized (0.01 to 0.1%). The V and J genes are TRBV9 and TRBJ1-2; D unresolved. CDR3 length: 14 residues. The V end was cut by 0 bases, the J end by 5 bases, with 11 bases between. CDR1 and CDR2 from the germline V gene are SGDLS and YYNGEE. CDR3 nucleotide sequence: TGTGCCAGCAGCGTAGGGCCGGGTGGGTATGGCTACACCTTC. Protein sequence: CASSVGPGGYGYTF.

This chain joins TRBV7-8 and TRBJ1-1; unclear D gene. Germline values: CDR1 SGHVS, CDR2 FQNEAQ. Trimming pared 1 base from V and 1 base from J, leaving 10 bases between. This CDR3 region has 15 residues. The CDR3 region is CASSLGASSNTEAFF. CDR3 nucleotide sequence: TGTGCCAGCAGCTTAGGGGCCAGCTCGAACACTGAAGCTTTCTTT.

The V call is TRBV2, the J call TRBJ1-1, with a tentative D call TRBD1 (6 bases). Trimming removed 6 bases at V and 3 bases at J, with 20 bases between. This CDR3 contains 16 residues. CDR1 is SNHLY and CDR2 is FYNNEI in the germline V gene. The CDR3 loop reads CASSAGGGMGDTEAFF. The CDR3 region has the DNA TGTGCCAGCAGCGCCGGGGGCGGCATGGGTGACACTGAAGCTTTCTTT.

The rearrangement joins TRBV25-1 to TRBJ1-5; D not certain. Per germline, CDR1 MGHDK and CDR2 SYGVNS. This CDR3 is 14 amino acids long. Deletions cut 2 bases from V and 2 bases from J, with 7 bases between. The CDR3, as DNA: TGTGCCAGCAGTGAAGAGTCGGGCAATCAGCCCCAGCATTTT. Its protein product is CASSEESGNQPQHF.

The chain links TRBV10-3 to TRBJ1-3, with 9 bases matching TRBD1. The CDR3 is 16 residues long. Trimming at V came to 6 bases and at J to 0 bases, leaving 6 bases not matched to a gene. Per the germline V gene, CDR1 is ENHRY and CDR2 is SYGVKD. The CDR3, as DNA: TGTGCCATCAGCGGGGACAGGGTGGGCTCTGGAAACACCATATATTTT. Translated: CAISGDRVGSGNTIYF.

The V and J genes are TRBV19 and TRBJ1-5; possible D gene TRBD1, 5 bases. The CDR3 totals 14 residues. Trimming took off 3 bases at V and 2 bases at J, with 8 bases between the two ends. The germline V gene has CDR1 LNHDA and CDR2 SQIVND (reference sequence). CDR3 sequence (DNA): TGTGCCAGTAGTATCCAGGGTGGCAATCAGCCCCAGCATTTT. Amino acid sequence: CASSIQGGNQPQHF.

The chain recombines TRBV6-4 with TRBJ1-2; a weak D match, TRBD1 (5 bases). V dropped 2 bases and J dropped 4 bases, with 17 bases sitting between them. Germline values: CDR1 MRHNA, CDR2 SNTAGT. The CDR3 totals 16 residues. The CDR3 DNA is TGTGCCAGCAGTGACACTCCACAGGCACCATTCTATGGCTACACCTTC. This sequence encodes CASSDTPQAPFYGYTF.

The genes are TRBV6-5 and TRBJ2-7, with 7 bases lining up with TRBD1. Trimming took 5 bases from V and 4 from J; bases not matched to a gene: 11. The CDR3 runs 15 residues. From germline, CDR1 is MNHEY and CDR2 SVGAGI. The CDR3 spells CASSTPGTDRYEQYF. In DNA, the CDR3 is TGTGCCAGCAGTACCCCCGGGACAGATAGGTACGAGCAGTACTTC.

The V gene is TRBV9, the J gene TRBJ2-1, with 9 bases identical to TRBD2. CDR1 is SGDLS and CDR2 is YYNGEE in the germline V gene. This CDR3 spans 17 amino acids. J was trimmed by 3 bases and V by 2 bases; bases with no gene match: 9. The CDR3 here is CASSVRRGGPNYNEQFF. The DNA of the CDR3 is TGTGCCAGCAGCGTCAGGCGGGGGGGCCCCAACTACAATGAGCAGTTCTTC.

The V and J genes are TRBV9 and TRBJ1-1, with D maybe TRBD1 (5 bases). The CDR3 is 13 residues long. V gave up 7 bases and J gave up 2 bases, with 12 bases separating them. Germline V gene lookup returns CDR1 SGDLS and CDR2 YYNGEE. CDR3 sequence (DNA): TGTGCCAGCGGTACGGGGGTAAACACTGAAGCTTTCTTT. Translated: CASGTGVNTEAFF.

The table lists this clone with a few counts. V and J are TRBV29-1 and TRBJ2-2; D is unresolved. The V gene's germline CDR1 is SQVTM and CDR2 ANQGSEA. Trimming removed 5 bases at V and 6 bases at J, with 7 bases between. The CDR3 has 11 amino acids. The CDR3 is CSVLHSGELFF. The DNA of the CDR3 is TGCAGCGTTCTACACTCCGGGGAGCTGTTTTTT.

In this sample, this clone is medium-sized (0.01 to 0.1%). The chain uses TRBV6-4 and TRBJ2-1, with a tentative D call TRBD2 (6 bases). Germline assignment: CDR1 MRHNA and CDR2 SNTAGT. The CDR3 consists of 13 residues. Trimming pared 5 bases from V and 2 bases from J, leaving 7 bases between. The DNA of the CDR3 is TGTGCCAGCAGTCCGGGGGCCTACAATGAGCAGTTCTTC. This sequence encodes CASSPGAYNEQFF.

This clone came up once. The chain links TRBV7-3 to TRBJ2-7, with D maybe TRBD1 (6 bases). Trimming pared 5 bases from V and 5 bases from J, leaving 16 bases between. Germline-derived CDR1 and CDR2 are SGHTA and FQGTGA. The CDR3 sequence is 14 residues long. CDR3 protein: CASSLGTGLHEQYF. CDR3 nucleotides: TGTGCCAGCAGCCTAGGTACAGGGTTGCACGAGCAGTACTTC.

This clone was found a few times. J is TRBJ1-6 and V is TRBV2, with unresolved D. The V gene lost 7 bases and the J gene lost 0 bases, with 4 bases spanning the gap. CDR1 is SNHLY, CDR2 FYNNEI, per germline. This CDR3 region has 13 residues. The CDR3 protein is CASMSSYNSPLHF. Written as DNA, the CDR3 is TGTGCCAGCATGAGCTCCTATAATTCACCCCTCCACTTT.

V usage is TRBV6-6 and J usage is TRBJ1-5; no reliable D call. V lost 6 bases, J lost 5 bases, and 11 bases lay in between. The CDR3 runs 13 residues. Per germline, CDR1 MNHNY and CDR2 SVGAGI (reference sequence). The CDR3 DNA reads TGTGCCAGCAGGTGGGTAGGAGATCAGCCCCAGCATTTT. Protein sequence: CASRWVGDQPQHF.

The genes are TRBV27 and TRBJ1-2; D not resolved. The V end was cut by 4 bases, the J end by 6 bases, with 12 bases between. This CDR3 comprises 13 residues. The germline V gene encodes CDR1 MNHEY and CDR2 SMNVEV (reference sequence). CDR3 sequence: CASSSGRRHGYTF. The CDR3 DNA sequence: TGTGCCAGCAGTTCGGGCAGGCGGCATGGCTACACCTTC.

This clone qualifies as medium-sized. Written as DNA, the CDR3 is TGTGCCAGCAGTCCAGACCGGCTTGATCAGCCCCAGCATTTT. This codes for CASSPDRLDQPQHF. The V gene is TRBV27, the J gene TRBJ1-5, with unresolved D. Germline loops: CDR1 MNHEY, CDR2 SMNVEV (reference sequence). V was cut by 5 bases and J by 5 bases, with 13 bases left in between. The CDR3 consists of 14 residues.

In this sample, this clone is medium-sized (0.01 to 0.1%). The chain recombines TRBV11-3 with TRBJ2-5; the D gene is possibly TRBD1 (5 bases). The CDR3 covers 15 residues. V lost 5 bases and J lost 5, with 18 bases in between. In germline, CDR1 is SGHNT, CDR2 YENEEA. The CDR3 DNA sequence: TGTGCCAGCAGCCTCGGACGGCACAAGGGGGAGACCCAGTACTTC. It encodes CASSLGRHKGETQYF.

This rearrangement joins TRBV10-3 to TRBJ1-4, with D unresolved. The length of the CDR3 is 15 residues. Between the trimmed V and J ends, which lost 3 bases and 4 bases, there was a span of 12 bases. Germline-derived CDR1 and CDR2 are ENHRY and SYGVKD. This CDR3 reads CAISETALLNEKLFF. The CDR3 DNA is TGTGCCATCAGTGAAACAGCTCTACTTAATGAAAAACTGTTTTTT.